A single sample is the source of the 23 T cell receptor beta chains below, sequenced in a study of cytomegalovirus exposure and HLA in healthy donors. The data were produced by immunoSEQ multiplex PCR, yet TCRdb's version contains in-frame clones alone and is incomplete. In the table there are some 110,000 clones, 86% of which are singletons. The sample was PBMCs. The source is a man in his late teens or twenties in good health and CMV-seronegative.

The chain links TRBV7-8 to TRBJ2-7, with a possible D match to TRBD1 (5 bases). Looked up from germline, CDR1 is SGHVS and CDR2 is FQNEAQ. Trimming removed 1 base from V and 3 bases from J, with 7 bases in between. The length of the CDR3 is 13 residues. CDR3 nucleotides: TGTGCCAGCAGCTTAGGCAGGGTCTACGAGCAGTACTTC. Translation gives CASSLGRVYEQYF.

The chain couples TRBV6-1 to TRBJ2-3; 9 bases line up with TRBD1. From germline, CDR1 is MNHNS and CDR2 SASEGT. V trimming: 3 bases; J trimming: 7 bases; junction bases outside the gene matches: 14. The CDR3 spans 17 residues. CDR3 protein: CASSEGEGTGRGYTQYF. The CDR3 bases are TGTGCCAGCAGTGAGGGTGAAGGGACAGGGAGGGGGTATACGCAGTATTTT.

The rearrangement uses TRBV29-1 and TRBJ2-5; D is possibly TRBD2 (5 bases). With 7 bases removed from V and 4 bases from J, the gap between germline ends came to 16 bases. The CDR3 is made up of 13 amino acids. Germline CDR1 is SQVTM and CDR2 is ANQGSEA. DNA of the CDR3: TGCAGCGCCGAGGGTGGGCACCGAGAGACCCAGTACTTC. It translates to CSAEGGHRETQYF.

This clone was counted once. This rearrangement joins TRBV7-6 to TRBJ2-1, with D tentatively TRBD2 (5 bases). This CDR3 is 14 amino acids long. Germline V CDR1 and CDR2: SGHVS, FNYEAQ. Trimming removed 3 bases at V and 7 bases at J, with 13 bases between. In DNA, the CDR3 is TGTGCCAGCAGCTTTCTCCGGGGTGGGAATGAGCAGTTCTTC. Encoded protein: CASSFLRGGNEQFF.

CDR3 loop: CATSRDRGRNEPQHF. CDR3 in DNA: TGTGCCACCAGCAGAGACAGAGGCCGAAACGAGCCCCAGCATTTT. The V gene is TRBV15, the J gene TRBJ1-5; D ambiguous. The germline V and J ends were trimmed by 0 bases and 8 bases, with 14 bases remaining between them. CDR3 length: 15 residues. Germline lookup yields CDR1 LNHNV and CDR2 YYDKDF (reference sequence).

The chain carries TRBV9 and TRBJ1-3; maybe TRBD1 (5 bases). Trimming removed 0 bases at V and 5 bases at J, with 9 bases between. Germline CDR1 and CDR2: SGDLS and YYNGEE. The CDR3 spans 14 residues. The CDR3: CASSVGGSRNTIYF. The CDR3 DNA sequence: TGTGCCAGCAGCGTAGGGGGCAGCCGAAACACCATATATTTT. The full variable domain, in which reference TRBV9 and TRBJ1-3 provide the parts outside the CDR3, is DSGVTQTPKHLITATGQRVTLRCSPRSGDLSVYWYQQSLDQGLQFLIQYYNGEERAKGNILERFSAQQFPDLHSELNLSSLELGDSALYFCASSVGGSRNTIYFGEGSWLTVV.

The sample holds a few counts of this clone. The chain joins TRBV19 to TRBJ1-5, with TRBD1 as a possible D gene (5 bases). The CDR3 sequence is 15 residues long. V gave up 10 bases and J gave up 0 bases, with 16 bases separating them. Germline assignment: CDR1 LNHDA and CDR2 SQIVND (reference sequence). CDR3 sequence reads: CATIASGLSNQPQHF. The CDR3 nucleotides are TGTGCCACCATCGCTTCAGGGCTTAGCAATCAGCCCCAGCATTTT.

This clone was seen more than once but under ten times. The V and J genes are TRBV4-2 and TRBJ2-7; 9 bases align to TRBD1. Germline-derived CDR1 and CDR2 are LGHNA and YNFKEQ. V gave up 0 bases and J gave up 3 bases; unmatched junction bases: 6. The CDR3 extends over 16 amino acids. The CDR3 nucleotides read TGTGCCAGCAGCCAAGACGGGACAGGGCCGAACTACGAGCAGTACTTC. It specifies CASSQDGTGPNYEQYF.

The J gene is TRBJ2-3, the V gene TRBV5-1; 14 bases line up with TRBD2. After removal of 3 bases from V and 5 bases from J, the junction contained 11 bases not matched to a gene. CDR3 length: 18 amino acids. From germline, CDR1 is SGHRS and CDR2 YFSETQ. CDR3 bases: TGCGCCAGCAGCTCCACCGGGACTAGCGGGAGTTTCGGAGATACGCAGTATTTT. Amino acids: CASSSTGTSGSFGDTQYF.

The chain employs TRBV6-5 and TRBJ1-2; unclear D gene. The germline V gene encodes CDR1 MNHEY and CDR2 SVGAGI. The CDR3 extends over 11 amino acids. Between the trimmed V and J ends, which lost 4 bases and 8 bases, there was a span of 8 bases. The CDR3: CASSLAGGYTF. DNA of the CDR3: TGTGCCAGCAGTTTGGCGGGAGGCTACACCTTC.

The chain uses TRBV7-9 and TRBJ1-1; D uncertain. CDR1 and CDR2 from the germline V gene are SEHNR and FQNEAQ (reference sequence). The V and J ends lost 4 bases and 1 base respectively, with 10 bases between them. The CDR3 runs to 14 residues. The CDR3 reads CASSSPGRNTEAFF. In DNA, the CDR3 is TGTGCCAGCAGCTCCCCGGGGAGGAACACTGAAGCTTTCTTT.

V and J are TRBV10-3 and TRBJ1-1; the D gene is possibly TRBD1 (5 bases). Germline V gene lookup returns CDR1 ENHRY and CDR2 SYGVKD. Between the trimmed V and J ends, which lost 3 bases and 5 bases, there was a span of 10 bases. The CDR3 is made up of 13 amino acids. The CDR3 loop reads CAISDGGKTEAFF. DNA for the CDR3: TGTGCCATCAGTGACGGGGGTAAAACTGAAGCTTTCTTT.

This clone came up once. The chain uses TRBV7-2 and TRBJ2-5; 11 nucleotides line up with TRBD2. CDR1 and CDR2 from the germline V gene are SGHTA and FQGNSA. V was clipped by 5 bases and J by 2 bases; unmatched bases: 7. The CDR3 extends over 16 amino acids. CDR3 in DNA: TGTGCCAGCAGCCCCCGGGGACTAGCGGATCAAGAGACCCAGTACTTC. This encodes CASSPRGLADQETQYF.

The chain employs TRBV2 and TRBJ2-5; 11 nucleotides line up with TRBD2. There are 18 residues in the CDR3. Germline V lookup: CDR1 SNHLY, CDR2 FYNNEI. The trim removed 6 bases at V and 0 bases at J, leaving 12 bases unmatched. CDR3 bases: TGTGCCAGCAGCGCCCAAATCACTAGCGGGGGTGACCAAGAGACCCAGTACTTC. It specifies CASSAQITSGGDQETQYF.

The chain employs TRBV5-1 and TRBJ2-3, with 10 bases identical to TRBD2. V shed 3 bases, J shed 1 base, and the junction held 14 bases outside the gene matches. The germline gives CDR1 SGHRS, CDR2 YFSETQ. The CDR3 is 19 residues long. CDR3 sequence reads: CASSSPTSGRARGTDTQYF. CDR3 DNA: TGCGCCAGCAGCTCCCCCACAAGCGGGAGGGCCCGGGGCACAGATACGCAGTATTTT.

This sequence joins TRBV30 and TRBJ1-1; the D gene is possibly TRBD1 (5 bases). The V gene lost 4 bases and the J gene lost 1 base, with 10 bases spanning the gap. Germline V gives CDR1 GTSNPN, CDR2 SVGIG (reference sequence). CDR3 length equals 13 residues. The CDR3 DNA is TGTGCCTGGACCACTGACAGGAACACTGAAGCTTTCTTT. Residues: CAWTTDRNTEAFF. Based on the CDR3 plus reference TRBV30 and TRBJ1-1, the full variable domain is SQTIHQWPATLVQPVGSPLSLECTVEGTSNPNLYWYRQAAGRGLQLLFYSVGIGQISSEVPQNLSASRPQDRQFILSSKKLLLSDSGFYLCAWTTDRNTEAFFGQGTRLTVV.

V usage is TRBV27 and J usage is TRBJ1-3, with D tentatively TRBD1 (6 bases). V was trimmed by 10 bases and J by 3 bases, leaving 13 bases between them. Germline V gene data show CDR1 as MNHEY and CDR2 as SMNVEV (reference sequence). The CDR3 loop spans 13 amino acids. CDR3 loop: CATRTAVGNTIYF. The CDR3 coding sequence is TGTGCCACCCGGACAGCAGTTGGAAACACCATATATTTT.

This chain uses TRBV18 with TRBJ1-1, with TRBD1 as a possible D gene (5 bases). Germline V lookup: CDR1 KGHSH, CDR2 LQKENI. The CDR3 contains 16 residues. V lost 2 bases and J lost 4, with 17 bases in between. The CDR3 DNA sequence: TGTGCCAGCTCACCAAGTAATGCAGGGATCGGCACTGAAGCTTTCTTT. Translation gives CASSPSNAGIGTEAFF. Together with reference TRBV18 and TRBJ1-1, the CDR3 gives the full variable domain: NAGVMQNPRHLVRRRGQEARLRCSPMKGHSHVYWYRQLPEEGLKFMVYLQKENIIDESGMPKERFSAEFPKEGPSILRIQQVVRGDSAAYFCASSPSNAGIGTEAFFGQGTRLTVV.

This clone appeared a single time. The chain is built from TRBV6-6 and TRBJ2-7; D not certain. V dropped 5 bases and J dropped 2 bases, with 7 bases sitting between them. CDR3 length equals 12 residues. Germline V gene lookup returns CDR1 MNHNY and CDR2 SVGAGI (reference sequence). CDR3 sequence reads: CASSSQAYEQYF. The CDR3 nucleotides are TGTGCCAGCAGTAGCCAAGCCTACGAGCAGTACTTC.

V gene TRBV10-3 combines with J gene TRBJ1-5; D call uncertain. The CDR3 loop spans 14 amino acids. V dropped 0 bases and J dropped 9 bases, with 12 bases sitting between them. CDR1 and CDR2 (germline): ENHRY, SYGVKD. The CDR3 coding sequence is TGTGCCATCAGTGAGTCCCCCAATGGGAGGCCCCAGCATTTT. It codes for CAISESPNGRPQHF.

The V and J genes are TRBV5-1 and TRBJ2-7; D is possibly TRBD2 (6 bases). The germline CDR1 and CDR2 sequences are SGHRS and YFSETQ. The CDR3 runs to 15 residues. V lost 0 bases and J lost 2, with 12 bases in between. Written as DNA, the CDR3 is TGCGCCAGCAGCTTGGGCGGAGGGGAAACCTACGAGCAGTACTTC. This gives the protein CASSLGGGETYEQYF.

This sequence joins TRBV5-1 and TRBJ2-7; 7 bases agree with TRBD1. The germline V gene has CDR1 SGHRS and CDR2 YFSETQ. The CDR3 is 13 residues long. V lost 6 bases and J lost 5; bases outside the gene matches: 8. DNA for the CDR3: TGCGCCAGCACTACGGCAGGGACAGACGAGCAGTACTTC. Translation: CASTTAGTDEQYF.

This chain joins TRBV7-9 and TRBJ1-2; TRBD1 matches 9 bases. The germline CDR1 and CDR2 sequences are SEHNR and FQNEAQ (reference sequence). The CDR3 has 17 amino acids. V lost 2 bases, J lost 6 bases, and 13 bases stayed unmatched. The CDR3 region is CASSLRGQGGSEDGYTF. DNA for the CDR3: TGTGCCAGCAGCTTAAGGGGACAGGGAGGAAGTGAGGATGGCTACACCTTC.